These 27 T cell receptor beta chains were sequenced from one sample in a study of memory CD4+ T cells and cytomegalovirus serostatus. The sort gate was single viable CD3+CD4+CD8-CD45RO+ cells for memory CD4+ T cells. TCRdb keeps only in-frame clones here, not all; method: immunoSEQ multiplex PCR. The sample holds over 65,000 clones, under 80% seen once. Sequenced: memory CD4+ T cells from blood. Receptor source: an adult in good health and CMV-seropositive.

The chain recombines TRBV30 with TRBJ2-7; perhaps TRBD1 as D (5 bases). CDR1 is GTSNPN and CDR2 is SVGIG in the germline V gene (reference sequence). The V gene lost 2 bases and the J gene lost 0 bases, with 14 bases spanning the gap. The CDR3 covers 15 residues. The CDR3 DNA sequence: TGTGCCTGGAGTAGAGGCAGGGTATTCTCCTACGAGCAGTACTTC. Protein sequence: CAWSRGRVFSYEQYF. The full variable domain, rest sourced from reference TRBV30 and TRBJ2-7, is SQTIHQWPATLVQPVGSPLSLECTVEGTSNPNLYWYRQAAGRGLQLLFYSVGIGQISSEVPQNLSASRPQDRQFILSSKKLLLSDSGFYLCAWSRGRVFSYEQYFGPGTRLTVT.

The chain recombines TRBV5-6 with TRBJ2-3; D uncertain. This CDR3 has 12 residues. The V end lost 1 base, the J end lost 2 bases, and 2 bases lay between the germline ends. From germline, CDR1 is SGHDT and CDR2 YYEEEE. CDR3 sequence (DNA): TGTGCCAGCAGCTTGATCACAGATACGCAGTATTTT. Translated, it gives CASSLITDTQYF.

This chain links TRBV6-4 with TRBJ2-3; 7 bases fit TRBD2. This CDR3 spans 13 amino acids. CDR1 is MRHNA, CDR2 SNTAGT, per germline. The trim removed 2 bases at V and 5 bases at J, leaving 1 base unmatched. This CDR3 reads CASSDGGGDTQYF. DNA of the CDR3: TGTGCCAGCAGTGACGGCGGGGGAGATACGCAGTATTTT.

This clone was seen a handful of times. The chain employs TRBV5-1 and TRBJ2-5; TRBD2 agrees at 9 bases. The junction had 9 bases not matched to a gene; V was cut back by 4 bases and J by 5 bases. This CDR3 is 15 amino acids long. The germline V gene encodes CDR1 SGHRS and CDR2 YFSETQ. This chain's CDR3 is CASSGGLAWGETQYF. The CDR3 DNA sequence: TGCGCCAGCAGCGGGGGACTAGCTTGGGGGGAGACCCAGTACTTC.

In its sample, this clone was seen many times. The rearrangement links TRBV4-1 to TRBJ1-2; D unclear. Germline loops: CDR1 MGHRA, CDR2 YSYEKL. Trimming removed 3 bases at V and 2 bases at J, with 4 bases between. The CDR3 consists of 12 residues. This CDR3 reads CASSQANYGYTF. The CDR3 bases are TGCGCCAGCAGCCAGGCCAACTATGGCTACACCTTC.

V and J are TRBV4-1 and TRBJ1-1, with TRBD1 matching over 7 bases. This CDR3 is built from 16 residues. Germline CDR1 is MGHRA and CDR2 is YSYEKL. The trim removed 4 bases at V and 6 bases at J, leaving 14 bases unmatched. The CDR3 DNA follows: TGCGCCAGCAGCCTGGGCAGAGGGGGGGACAGCGCTGAAGCTTTCTTT. Its translation: CASSLGRGGDSAEAFF.

The chain combines TRBV27 with TRBJ1-6; possible D gene TRBD1, 5 bases. The germline gives CDR1 MNHEY, CDR2 SMNVEV (reference sequence). The CDR3 extends over 16 amino acids. V dropped 4 bases and J dropped 10 bases, with 20 bases sitting between them. This CDR3 reads CASSWGRQGVGSPLHF. The CDR3 nucleotides are TGTGCCAGCAGTTGGGGCAGACAAGGCGTGGGATCACCCCTCCACTTT.

The genes are TRBV9 and TRBJ2-1; D gene unclear. CDR3 length: 15 amino acids. V was cut by 3 bases and J by 2 bases, with 12 bases left in between. Germline V gives CDR1 SGDLS, CDR2 YYNGEE. The CDR3 loop is CASSGSSEAYNEQFF. The CDR3 region has the DNA TGTGCCAGCAGCGGTTCCTCTGAGGCCTACAATGAGCAGTTCTTC.

The V gene is TRBV28, the J gene TRBJ1-5, with 9 bases aligning to TRBD1. With 6 bases clipped from V and 3 bases from J, the junction kept 9 bases outside the gene matches. The germline gives CDR1 MDHEN, CDR2 SYDVKM. This CDR3 region has 16 residues. DNA of the CDR3: TGTGCCAGCAGCGGGTGGGGACAGGGCTTCAATCAGCCCCAGCATTTT. This gives the protein CASSGWGQGFNQPQHF.

The chain couples TRBV5-1 to TRBJ1-4, with a weak D call TRBD1 (6 bases). V shed 0 bases and J shed 8 bases, with 17 bases lying between them. The CDR3 has 16 residues. Germline V CDR1 and CDR2: SGHRS, YFSETQ. The DNA of the CDR3 is TGCGCCAGCAGCTTGGCCCTGAGGGGGGAGGGCGAAAAACTGTTTTTT. It yields the protein CASSLALRGEGEKLFF.

The chain recombines TRBV11-2 with TRBJ2-3; D gene unclear. This CDR3 is built from 16 residues. The V end was cut by 5 bases, the J end by 2 bases, with 17 bases between. Looked up from germline, CDR1 is SGHAT and CDR2 is FQNNGV. The CDR3 reads CASSPYSRQFTDTQYF. CDR3 bases: TGTGCCAGCAGCCCATACTCCCGTCAATTCACAGATACGCAGTATTTT. Variable domain in full (rest from reference TRBV11-2 and TRBJ2-3): EAGVAQSPRYKIIEKRQSVAFWCNPISGHATLYWYQQILGQGPKLLIQFQNNGVVDDSQLPKDRFSAERLKGVDSTLKIQPAKLEDSAVYLCASSPYSRQFTDTQYFGPGTRLTVL.

The chain combines TRBV5-6 with TRBJ1-5; 9 bases match TRBD1. CDR1 is SGHDT, CDR2 YYEEEE, per germline. V gave up 4 bases and J gave up 6 bases; unmatched junction bases: 8. The CDR3 is made up of 15 amino acids. As DNA, the CDR3 is TGTGCCAGCAGCCTCTTGGGGACAGGGAGTCAGCCCCAGCATTTT. Its translation: CASSLLGTGSQPQHF.

This clone was detected once. V and J are TRBV15 and TRBJ1-2, with D maybe TRBD1 (6 bases). Trimming left V 5 bases short and J 2 bases short, with 12 bases between. CDR3 length equals 14 residues. CDR1 and CDR2 (germline): LNHNV, YYDKDF (reference sequence). CDR3 in amino acids: CATSRGDKNYGYTF. The CDR3 DNA sequence: TGTGCCACCAGCCGAGGGGACAAGAACTATGGCTACACCTTC.

The J gene is TRBJ2-5, the V gene TRBV18, with TRBD2 identical over 11 bases. From germline, CDR1 is KGHSH and CDR2 LQKENI. The CDR3 loop spans 17 amino acids. V was clipped by 1 base and J by 5 bases; unmatched bases: 9. This CDR3 reads CASSPLRTSGPRETQYF. The CDR3, as DNA: TGTGCCAGCTCACCACTAAGGACTAGCGGGCCGAGGGAGACCCAGTACTTC.

This chain connects TRBV15 to TRBJ1-5, with 10 bases lining up with TRBD1. J was trimmed by 0 bases and V by 1 base; bases with no gene match: 0. CDR1 is LNHNV and CDR2 is YYDKDF in the germline V gene (reference sequence). This CDR3 has 16 residues. CDR3 nucleotides: TGTGCCACCAGCAGAGGGGACAGGGGTAGCAATCAGCCCCAGCATTTT. This encodes CATSRGDRGSNQPQHF.

The genes are TRBV4-1 and TRBJ1-4; TRBD1 matches 10 bases. CDR3 size: 15 residues. CDR1 and CDR2 from the germline V gene are MGHRA and YSYEKL. J lost 13 bases, V lost 3 bases, and 11 bases had no gene match. The CDR3 here is CASSQSRDRGRRLFF. CDR3 in DNA: TGCGCCAGCAGCCAGAGCCGGGACAGGGGTCGGAGACTGTTTTTT.

This clone was seen more than once but under ten times. V gene TRBV11-2 combines with J gene TRBJ2-1; possible D gene TRBD2, 5 bases. The CDR3 length is 16 residues. V lost 6 bases and J lost 2, with 17 bases in between. CDR1 SGHAT and CDR2 FQNNGV come from the germline V gene. CDR3 in DNA: TGTGCCAGCAGACAAACTACGGGAAGACCCTACAATGAGCAGTTCTTC. This codes for CASRQTTGRPYNEQFF.

The sample holds a few counts of this clone. The chain recombines TRBV5-1 with TRBJ1-2, with TRBD1 matching over 8 bases. There are 14 residues in the CDR3. In germline, CDR1 is SGHRS, CDR2 YFSETQ. Trimming took 0 bases from V and 2 from J; bases not matched to a gene: 0. The CDR3 DNA follows: TGCGCCAGCAGCTTGGACAGGGGGAACTATGGCTACACCTTC. Translating it yields CASSLDRGNYGYTF.

The rearrangement uses TRBV30 and TRBJ1-3; no firm D call. Trimming removed 0 bases from V and 0 bases from J, with 9 bases in between. The CDR3 consists of 15 residues. The V gene's germline CDR1 is GTSNPN and CDR2 SVGIG (reference sequence). Here the CDR3 reads CAWSVQLSSGNTIYF. The CDR3 DNA reads TGTGCCTGGAGTGTACAGCTAAGCTCTGGAAACACCATATATTTT.

The genes are TRBV7-9 and TRBJ2-1; 7 nucleotides line up with TRBD1. The CDR3 spans 14 residues. Looked up from germline, CDR1 is SEHNR and CDR2 is FQNEAQ (reference sequence). With V trimmed by 3 bases and J by 8 bases, 7 bases remained unmatched. The CDR3 DNA reads TGTGCCAGCAGCTTGATGTACAGGGGCTATGAGCAGTTCTTC. Protein sequence: CASSLMYRGYEQFF. The complete variable domain, with remaining parts taken from reference TRBV7-9 and TRBJ2-1, reads DTGVSQNPRHKITKRGQNVTFRCDPISEHNRLYWYRQTLGQGPEFLTYFQNEAQLEKSRLLSDRFSAERPKGSFSTLEIQRTEQGDSAMYLCASSLMYRGYEQFFGPGTRLTVL.

This clone turned up a few times. This sequence joins TRBV6-5 and TRBJ2-3; D is ambiguous. Germline V gene lookup returns CDR1 MNHEY and CDR2 SVGAGI. The germline V and J ends were trimmed by 6 bases and 2 bases, with 6 bases remaining between them. This CDR3 spans 12 amino acids. The CDR3 here is CASRDTTDTQYF. The CDR3, as DNA: TGTGCCAGCAGGGATACCACAGATACGCAGTATTTT.

The CDR3 here is CASALQNYNEQFF. The CDR3 nucleotides are TGTGCCAGCGCCTTACAGAACTACAATGAGCAGTTCTTC. The chain has TRBV2 and TRBJ2-1; D remains ambiguous. The CDR3 runs 13 residues. Deletions cut 8 bases from V and 3 bases from J, with 11 bases between. The germline V gene encodes CDR1 SNHLY and CDR2 FYNNEI.

On this clone: Other DNA sequences in this sample translate to the same CDR3. The rearrangement joins TRBV28 to TRBJ1-5; D gene unclear. V shed 2 bases and J shed 6 bases, with 5 bases lying between them. Per the germline V gene, CDR1 is MDHEN and CDR2 is SYDVKM. There are 12 residues in the CDR3. The CDR3 DNA reads as TGTGCCAGCAGTTTAGTACGTCAGCCCCAGCATTTT. The encoded protein is CASSLVRQPQHF. The full variable domain, in which reference TRBV28 and TRBJ1-5 provide the parts outside the CDR3, is DVKVTQSSRYLVKRTGEKVFLECVQDMDHENMFWYRQDPGLGLRLIYFSYDVKMKEKGDIPEGYSVSREKKERFSLILESASTNQTSMYLCASSLVRQPQHFGDGTRLSIL.

This clone appeared once. The gene calls are TRBV19 and TRBJ2-1, with D possibly matching TRBD2 (7 bases). The CDR3 contains 14 residues. The V gene lost 5 bases and the J gene lost 10 bases, with 18 bases spanning the gap. Germline loops: CDR1 LNHDA, CDR2 SQIVND (reference sequence). CDR3: CASSLVGGAREQFF. DNA of the CDR3: TGTGCCAGTAGTCTAGTGGGGGGGGCAAGGGAGCAGTTCTTC. The full variable domain, its missing parts supplied by reference TRBV19 and TRBJ2-1, is DGGITQSPKYLFRKEGQNVTLSCEQNLNHDAMYWYRQDPGQGLRLIYYSQIVNDFQKGDIAEGYSVSREKKESFPLTVTSAQKNPTAFYLCASSLVGGAREQFFGPGTRLTVL.

The chain is built from TRBV7-2 and TRBJ2-5, with a possible D match to TRBD2 (6 bases). V lost 5 bases and J lost 1, with 8 bases in between. Germline assignment: CDR1 SGHTA and CDR2 FQGNSA. The CDR3 extends over 13 amino acids. Here the CDR3 reads CASSQGLQETQYF. In nucleotides, the CDR3 is TGTGCCAGCAGCCAGGGACTCCAAGAGACCCAGTACTTC.

The V call is TRBV5-1, the J call TRBJ2-7; D is unresolved. Deletions cut 0 bases from V and 0 bases from J, with 4 bases between. This CDR3 has 13 amino acids. Germline loops: CDR1 SGHRS, CDR2 YFSETQ. CDR3 coding DNA: TGCGCCAGCAGCTTGGGCAGCTCCTACGAGCAGTACTTC. This gives the protein CASSLGSSYEQYF.

V is TRBV5-1 and J is TRBJ1-5, with TRBD1 matching 7 bases. The CDR3 loop spans 14 amino acids. Germline V CDR1 and CDR2: SGHRS, YFSETQ. After removal of 0 bases from V and 7 bases from J, the junction contained 4 bases not matched to a gene. The CDR3 region is CASSLGAGGQPQHF. The CDR3 nucleotides read TGCGCCAGCAGCTTGGGGGCAGGGGGACAGCCCCAGCATTTT.